These T cell receptor beta chains were read from a single sample in a study of low-dose radiotherapy and immunotherapy resistance in tumors. TCRdb reprocessed the reads with MiXCR, giving one entry per CDR3 protein. The table has 64,000 or so distinct CDR3 sequences, less than 35% seen once; the top ten hold over 8.5%. The sample consisted of PBMCs, taken before treatment. The receptors here all came from a female donor with ovarian cancer. Both conserved end residues are part of each CDR3. D genes are given only for firm matches. Rows give clone size only sometimes, using once, few, many, or a class for an expanded clone.

v_call: TRBV2
j_call: TRBJ2-7
clone_size: NA
d_call: NA
cdr3_nt: TGTGCCAGCAGCCAGGACTCGCACGGGACGTACGAGCAGTACTTC
cdr3_aa: CASSQDSHGTYEQYF

v_call: TRBV5-1
j_call: TRBJ1-5
clone_size: few
d_call: NA
cdr3_nt: TGCGCCAGCAGCCTGATAGGGGGGCCTAATCAGCCCCAGCATTTT
cdr3_aa: CASSLIGGPNQPQHF

v_call: TRBV2
j_call: TRBJ1-1
clone_size: few
d_call: NA
cdr3_nt: TGTGCCAGCAGTCTACAGGTGGCTGAAGCTTTCTTT
cdr3_aa: CASSLQVAEAFF

v_call: TRBV6-5
j_call: TRBJ2-7
clone_size: NA
d_call: TRBD1
cdr3_nt: TGTGCCAGCGGCACAGGGGCGTACGAGCAGTACTTC
cdr3_aa: CASGTGAYEQYF

v_call: TRBV18
j_call: TRBJ2-2
clone_size: NA
d_call: NA
cdr3_nt: TGTGCCAGCTCACCACAACAGGACCCCACCGGGGAGCTGTTTTTT
cdr3_aa: CASSPQQDPTGELFF

v_call: TRBV6-5
j_call: TRBJ1-1
clone_size: NA
d_call: NA
cdr3_nt: TGTGCCAGCAGCCCAGGGGCGGGGAACACTGAAGCTTTCTTT
cdr3_aa: CASSPGAGNTEAFF

v_call: TRBV5-1
j_call: TRBJ2-7
clone_size: NA
d_call: TRBD1
cdr3_nt: TGCGCCAGCAGCCCGGGACAGGGTGGATACGAGCAGTACTTC
cdr3_aa: CASSPGQGGYEQYF

v_call: TRBV13
j_call: TRBJ2-1
clone_size: NA
d_call: TRBD1
cdr3_nt: TGTGCCAGCAGCCGCGAGACAGGGGCGACTGAGCAGTTCTTC
cdr3_aa: CASSRETGATEQFF

v_call: TRBV29-1
j_call: TRBJ1-5
clone_size: few
d_call: NA
cdr3_nt: TGCAGCGCCCGGGACGGCCCCAATCAGCCCCAGCATTTT
cdr3_aa: CSARDGPNQPQHF

v_call: TRBV18
j_call: TRBJ2-3
clone_size: many
d_call: TRBD1
cdr3_nt: TGTGCCAGCTCACCTGACAGGGCCGATACGCAGTATTTT
cdr3_aa: CASSPDRADTQYF

v_call: TRBV3-1
j_call: TRBJ1-3
clone_size: many
d_call: NA
cdr3_nt: TGTGCCAGCAGCCTATCATTCGGGACAAACTTGGGAAACACCATATATTTT
cdr3_aa: CASSLSFGTNLGNTIYF

v_call: TRBV5-1
j_call: TRBJ1-1
clone_size: once
d_call: NA
cdr3_nt: TGCGCCAGCAGCTTCTCCCCGGGGCCTGGGACTGAAGCTTTCTTT
cdr3_aa: CASSFSPGPGTEAFF

v_call: TRBV20-1
j_call: TRBJ1-5
clone_size: many
d_call: NA
cdr3_nt: TGCAGTGCTAGAGATGCGGAGTGGGGCAATCAGCCCCAGCATTTT
cdr3_aa: CSARDAEWGNQPQHF

v_call: TRBV11-1
j_call: TRBJ2-3
clone_size: many
d_call: NA
cdr3_nt: TGTGCCAGCAGCTTAAGTCGGGGCGATACGCAGTATTTT
cdr3_aa: CASSLSRGDTQYF

v_call: TRBV5-1
j_call: TRBJ2-1
clone_size: medium-sized
d_call: TRBD1
cdr3_nt: TGCGCCAGCAGGTCCGGGACAGGCTCCTACAATGAGCAGTTCTTC
cdr3_aa: CASRSGTGSYNEQFF

v_call: TRBV28
j_call: TRBJ2-2
clone_size: few
d_call: NA
cdr3_nt: NA
cdr3_aa: CASTAVGANTGELFFFF

v_call: TRBV2
j_call: TRBJ2-3
clone_size: few
d_call: NA
cdr3_nt: TGTGCCAGCAGTGAAGACAGGTCGGCCACAGATACGCAGTATTTT
cdr3_aa: CASSEDRSATDTQYF

v_call: TRBV29-1
j_call: TRBJ2-5
clone_size: many
d_call: NA
cdr3_nt: TGCAGCGTTGAACTCTCGGAGACCCAGTACTTC
cdr3_aa: CSVELSETQYF

v_call: TRBV7-8
j_call: TRBJ2-7
clone_size: many
d_call: TRBD2
cdr3_nt: TGTGCCAGCAGCCGTCCGACCCGGACTAGCGGTCTAAGCTCCTACGAGCAGTACTTC
cdr3_aa: CASSRPTRTSGLSSYEQYF

v_call: TRBV7-9
j_call: TRBJ1-1
clone_size: many
d_call: NA
cdr3_nt: TGTGCCAGCAGCTTAGCAGTTTACACTGAAGCTTTCTTT
cdr3_aa: CASSLAVYTEAFF

v_call: TRBV28
j_call: TRBJ1-4
clone_size: NA
d_call: TRBD1
cdr3_nt: TGTGCCAGCAGCCGAAACCGGGACAGGGGCCATTGGGCCGCAACTAATGAAAAACTGTTTTTT
cdr3_aa: CASSRNRDRGHWAATNEKLFF

v_call: TRBV11-2
j_call: TRBJ2-3
clone_size: NA
d_call: TRBD2
cdr3_nt: TGTGCCAGCAGCTTACGACCCCGGACTAGCCTAAGCACAGATACGCAGTATTTT
cdr3_aa: CASSLRPRTSLSTDTQYF

v_call: TRBV9
j_call: TRBJ1-5
clone_size: NA
d_call: TRBD1
cdr3_nt: TGTGCCAGCAGCGCAAGACAGGGTAATAGCAATCAGCCCCAGCATTTT
cdr3_aa: CASSARQGNSNQPQHF

v_call: TRBV20-1
j_call: TRBJ2-3
clone_size: many
d_call: NA
cdr3_nt: TGCAGTGCTACCCTCGAGGGGCTGAGCACAGATACGCAGTATTTT
cdr3_aa: CSATLEGLSTDTQYF

v_call: TRBV19
j_call: TRBJ1-2
clone_size: many
d_call: NA
cdr3_nt: TGTGCCAGTAGTATGCTAAGTGGGGAGGACTATGGCTACACCTTC
cdr3_aa: CASSMLSGEDYGYTF

v_call: TRBV18
j_call: TRBJ1-1
clone_size: many
d_call: NA
cdr3_nt: TGTGCCAGCTCACCAGCCGGGGCGAACACTGAAGCTTTCTTT
cdr3_aa: CASSPAGANTEAFF

v_call: TRBV6-6
j_call: TRBJ1-4
clone_size: once
d_call: NA
cdr3_nt: NA
cdr3_aa: CASRAEGRATNEKLFFF

v_call: TRBV27
j_call: TRBJ2-6
clone_size: few
d_call: TRBD1
cdr3_nt: TGTGCCAGCAGTTCCGACAGGGTTGGGGCCAACGTCCTGACTTTC
cdr3_aa: CASSSDRVGANVLTF

v_call: TRBV28
j_call: TRBJ2-1
clone_size: many
d_call: TRBD1
cdr3_nt: TGTGCCAGCAAATCCCCGGGACAGGGGTCGGATGAGCAGTTCTTC
cdr3_aa: CASKSPGQGSDEQFF

v_call: TRBV29-1
j_call: TRBJ1-1
clone_size: many
d_call: NA
cdr3_nt: TGCAGCGTTGATGGGGACACCCACACTGAAGCTTTCTTT
cdr3_aa: CSVDGDTHTEAFF

v_call: TRBV29-1
j_call: TRBJ1-2
clone_size: NA
d_call: TRBD1
cdr3_nt: TGCAGCGTTGAAGTGGACAGGATAACTGCTGGCTACACCTTC
cdr3_aa: CSVEVDRITAGYTF

v_call: TRBV19
j_call: TRBJ1-5
clone_size: NA
d_call: TRBD1
cdr3_nt: TGTGCCAGTAGTATAGGTGGTGGACAGGGGGCATTTCAGCCCCAGCATTTT
cdr3_aa: CASSIGGGQGAFQPQHF

v_call: TRBV18
j_call: TRBJ1-3
clone_size: many
d_call: NA
cdr3_nt: TGTGCCAGCTCACCAGCCCGGTCCGGCTCTGGAAACACCATATATTTT
cdr3_aa: CASSPARSGSGNTIYF

v_call: TRBV4-3
j_call: TRBJ2-7
clone_size: many
d_call: NA
cdr3_nt: TGCGCCAGCAGCCAAGATCTGTCGCCTGGATTTTACGAGCAGTACTTC
cdr3_aa: CASSQDLSPGFYEQYF

v_call: TRBV20-1
j_call: TRBJ2-1
clone_size: many
d_call: TRBD2
cdr3_nt: TGCAGTGCAAAAATGACTAGCGGGGGTTCCTACAATGAGCAGTTCTTC
cdr3_aa: CSAKMTSGGSYNEQFF

v_call: TRBV5-1
j_call: TRBJ2-3
clone_size: NA
d_call: NA
cdr3_nt: TGCGCCAGCAGCTTGGTAAAAGATACGCAGTATTTT
cdr3_aa: CASSLVKDTQYF

v_call: TRBV12-3/TRBV12-4
j_call: TRBJ2-4
clone_size: few
d_call: TRBD2
cdr3_nt: TGTGCCAGCAGTCCCGGGACTACCCCCCGGAACATTCAGTACTTC
cdr3_aa: CASSPGTTPRNIQYF

v_call: TRBV6-2/TRBV6-3
j_call: TRBJ1-2
clone_size: many
d_call: TRBD1
cdr3_nt: TGTGCCAGCACCCTCGTCCCGACAGGGGATGGCTACACCTTC
cdr3_aa: CASTLVPTGDGYTF

v_call: TRBV19
j_call: TRBJ2-7
clone_size: many
d_call: TRBD2
cdr3_nt: TGTGCCAGTAGTCCCGGGACTAGCGGGAGGTCCTATTACGAGCAGTACTTC
cdr3_aa: CASSPGTSGRSYYEQYF

v_call: TRBV5-1
j_call: TRBJ2-7
clone_size: many
d_call: NA
cdr3_nt: TGCGCCAGCAGCTTGGTCGAGGGCGGATCCTACGAGCAGTACTTC
cdr3_aa: CASSLVEGGSYEQYF

v_call: TRBV14
j_call: TRBJ2-7
clone_size: many
d_call: TRBD2
cdr3_nt: TGTGCCAGCAGCCACCCTTTCTGGCGGGAGATCGGGTACGAGCAGTACTTC
cdr3_aa: CASSHPFWREIGYEQYF

v_call: TRBV6-8
j_call: TRBJ2-4
clone_size: many
d_call: NA
cdr3_nt: TGTGCCAGCAGTTACTCGACGGCCGCCACCCACATTCAGTACTTC
cdr3_aa: CASSYSTAATHIQYF

v_call: TRBV6-2/TRBV6-3
j_call: TRBJ2-6
clone_size: many
d_call: NA
cdr3_nt: TGTGCCAGCAGTCCAAAGAAAGTTGCTGGGGCCAACGTCCTGACTTTC
cdr3_aa: CASSPKKVAGANVLTF

v_call: TRBV24-1
j_call: TRBJ2-2
clone_size: many
d_call: TRBD1
cdr3_nt: TGTGCCACCAGTGATCGATCAGGGGGAGCGAACACCGGGGAGCTGTTTTTT
cdr3_aa: CATSDRSGGANTGELFF

v_call: TRBV24-1
j_call: TRBJ2-1
clone_size: NA
d_call: NA
cdr3_nt: TGTGCCACCAGTGATTTCGAGGCAGGCTCCTACAATGAGCAGTTCTTC
cdr3_aa: CATSDFEAGSYNEQFF